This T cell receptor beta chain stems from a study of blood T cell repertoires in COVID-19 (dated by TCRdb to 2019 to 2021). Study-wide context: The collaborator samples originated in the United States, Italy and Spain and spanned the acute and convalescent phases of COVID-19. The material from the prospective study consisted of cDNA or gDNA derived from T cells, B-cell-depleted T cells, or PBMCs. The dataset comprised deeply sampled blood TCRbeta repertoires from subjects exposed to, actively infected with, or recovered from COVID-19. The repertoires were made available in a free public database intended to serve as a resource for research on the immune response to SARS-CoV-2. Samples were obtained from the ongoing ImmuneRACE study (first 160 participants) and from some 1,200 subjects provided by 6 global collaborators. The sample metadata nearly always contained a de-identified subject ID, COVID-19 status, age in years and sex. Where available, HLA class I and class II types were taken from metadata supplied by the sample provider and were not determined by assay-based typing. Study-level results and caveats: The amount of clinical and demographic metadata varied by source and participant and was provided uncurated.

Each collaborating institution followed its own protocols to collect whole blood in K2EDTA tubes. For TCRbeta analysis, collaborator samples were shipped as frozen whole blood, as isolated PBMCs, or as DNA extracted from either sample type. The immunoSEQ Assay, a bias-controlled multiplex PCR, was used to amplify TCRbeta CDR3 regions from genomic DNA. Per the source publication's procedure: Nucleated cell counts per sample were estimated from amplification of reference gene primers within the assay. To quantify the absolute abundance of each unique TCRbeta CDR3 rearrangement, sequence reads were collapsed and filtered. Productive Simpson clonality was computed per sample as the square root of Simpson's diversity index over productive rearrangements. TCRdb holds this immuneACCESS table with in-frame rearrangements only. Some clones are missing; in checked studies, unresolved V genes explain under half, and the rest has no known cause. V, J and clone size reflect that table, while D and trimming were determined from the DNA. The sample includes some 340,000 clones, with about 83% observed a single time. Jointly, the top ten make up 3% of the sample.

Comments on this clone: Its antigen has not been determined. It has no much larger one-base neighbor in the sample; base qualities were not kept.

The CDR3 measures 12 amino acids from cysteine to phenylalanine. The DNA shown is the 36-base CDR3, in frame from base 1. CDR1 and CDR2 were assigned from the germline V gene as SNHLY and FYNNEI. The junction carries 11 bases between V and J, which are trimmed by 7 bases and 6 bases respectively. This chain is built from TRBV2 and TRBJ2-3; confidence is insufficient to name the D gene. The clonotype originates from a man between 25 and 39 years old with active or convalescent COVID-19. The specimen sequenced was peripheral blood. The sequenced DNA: TGTGCCAGCACCAAAGGCAGGGATACGCAGTATTTT. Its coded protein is CASTKGRDTQYF.